This TCR beta chain appears in the sequencing data of a study of blood T cell repertoires in COVID-19. Across the study: The origin of the acute and convalescent COVID-19 samples was the United States, Italy and Spain. Sample material is recorded as cDNA or gDNA derived from T cells, B-cell-depleted T cells, or PBMCs.

Per the authors' pipeline: The assay estimated nucleated cells by amplifying reference gene primers. Generated by immunoSEQ multiplex PCR, the TCRdb table keeps only in-frame clones and is missing some. V, J and clone size are those of that table, while D and trimming were read from the DNA. The sample lists around 210,000 clones, roughly nine tenths occurring once. Losses at the gene ends were 4 bases for V and 1 base for J; bases not matched to a gene: 5. The germline V gene encodes CDR1 SGDLS and CDR2 YYNGEE. The CDR3 covers 16 residues. This rearrangement joins TRBV9 to TRBJ2-2, with 9 bases that match TRBD2. Specimen: peripheral blood. This sequence was found in a woman in her 70s with acute or convalescent COVID-19. This chain's CDR3 is CASSISTSGNTGELFF. The CDR3 DNA sequence: TGTGCCAGCAGCATCTCGACTAGCGGGAACACCGGGGAGCTGTTTTTT.